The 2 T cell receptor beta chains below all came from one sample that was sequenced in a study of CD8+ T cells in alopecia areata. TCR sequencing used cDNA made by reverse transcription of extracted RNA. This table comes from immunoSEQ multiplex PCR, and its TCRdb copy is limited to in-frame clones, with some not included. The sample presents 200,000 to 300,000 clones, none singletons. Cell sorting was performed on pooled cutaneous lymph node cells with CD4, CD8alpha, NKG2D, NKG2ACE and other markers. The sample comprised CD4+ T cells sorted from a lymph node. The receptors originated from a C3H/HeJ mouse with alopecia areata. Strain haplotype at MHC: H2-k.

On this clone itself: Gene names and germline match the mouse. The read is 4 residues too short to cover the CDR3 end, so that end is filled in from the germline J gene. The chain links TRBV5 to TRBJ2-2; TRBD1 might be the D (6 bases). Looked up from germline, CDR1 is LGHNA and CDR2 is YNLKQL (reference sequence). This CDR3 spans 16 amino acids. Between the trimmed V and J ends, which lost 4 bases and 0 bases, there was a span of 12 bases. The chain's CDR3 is CASSPPRGTNTGQLYF. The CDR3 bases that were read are TGTGCCAGCAGCCCTCCCAGGGGAACAAACACCGGG.

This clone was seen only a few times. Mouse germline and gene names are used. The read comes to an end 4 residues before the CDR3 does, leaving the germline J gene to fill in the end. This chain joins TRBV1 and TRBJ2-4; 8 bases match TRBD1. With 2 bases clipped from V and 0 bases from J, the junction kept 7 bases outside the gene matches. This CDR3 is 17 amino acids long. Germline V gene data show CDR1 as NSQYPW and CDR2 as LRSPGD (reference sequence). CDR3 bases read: TGCACCTGCAGTGCACGGACAGGGAAGACTAGTCAAAAC. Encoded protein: CTCSARTGKTSQN. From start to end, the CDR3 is CTCSARTGKTSQNTLYF.